The 19 T cell receptor beta chains below come from one sample, sequenced in a study of T cells in Graves' hyperthyroidism and ophthalmopathy. From RNA transcripts, TCR beta CDR3 regions were amplified. HTBI primers drove first-round RT-PCR of the TCR CDR3. TCRdb used MiXCR to reprocess the multiplex PCR reads, holding one entry per CDR3 protein. The repertoire has about 610,000 distinct CDR3 sequences, approximately 15% of them found once; the top ten carry under 3.5%. The sample consisted of blood. The receptors were gathered from a woman aged 40 to 50 with Graves' ophthalmopathy.

In this sample, this clonotype turned up many times. The chain has TRBV5-1 and TRBJ1-4, with D perhaps matching TRBD1 (5 bases). Germline CDR1 SGHRS, CDR2 YFSETQ. V dropped 6 bases and J dropped 8 bases, with 8 bases sitting between them. The CDR3 has 11 residues. As DNA, the CDR3 is TGCGCCAGCAAAGAGGGGGAAAAACTGTTTTTT. Its translation is CASKEGEKLFF.

This clonotype was seen just once. The gene calls are TRBV19 and TRBJ2-4, with 8 bases fitting TRBD1. CDR3 size: 19 residues. CDR1 is LNHDA and CDR2 is SQIVND in the germline V gene (reference sequence). With 5 bases clipped from V and 2 bases from J, the junction kept 17 bases outside the gene matches. The CDR3: CASSLDRGRSLASKNIQYF. CDR3 coding DNA: TGTGCCAGTAGTCTCGACAGGGGCCGGTCCTTAGCTTCCAAAAACATTCAGTACTTC.

The gene calls are TRBV29-1 and TRBJ2-1; TRBD1 agrees at 8 bases. The trim removed 2 bases at V and 9 bases at J, leaving 12 bases unmatched. Germline values: CDR1 SQVTM, CDR2 ANQGSEA. The length of the CDR3 is 15 residues. The CDR3 is CSVERRGQVHGEQFF. As DNA, the CDR3 is TGCAGCGTTGAACGTAGGGGACAGGTACATGGTGAGCAGTTCTTC.

This clonotype has ten or more counts. This chain joins TRBV6-1 and TRBJ1-1; D gene ambiguous. This CDR3 region has 13 residues. V was clipped by 1 base and J by 0 bases, with 3 bases between them. CDR1 MNHNS and CDR2 SASEGT come from the germline V gene. The CDR3 reads CASSEVVNTEAFF. DNA of the CDR3: TGTGCCAGCAGTGAAGTGGTGAACACTGAAGCTTTCTTT.

This chain joins TRBV5-1 and TRBJ2-1; 8 bases map to TRBD1. CDR1 and CDR2 (germline): SGHRS, YFSETQ. J gave up 9 bases and V 4 bases, and 9 bases lay outside the gene matches. The CDR3 length is 14 residues. CDR3 coding DNA: TGCGCCAGCAGCCTGGGACAGGACGCCGGTGAGCAGTTCTTC. Encoded protein: CASSLGQDAGEQFF.

This clonotype was seen a handful of times. The chain joins TRBV10-3 to TRBJ1-5, with 7 bases aligning to TRBD1. Germline V CDR1 and CDR2: ENHRY, SYGVKD. V gave up 7 bases and J gave up 4 bases; unmatched junction bases: 4. The CDR3 extends over 13 amino acids. CDR3 loop: CAIKDRVNQPQHF. The CDR3 DNA follows: TGTGCCATCAAAGACAGGGTTAATCAGCCCCAGCATTTT.

This clonotype occurred many times. The chain carries TRBV18 and TRBJ2-3; D remains unclear. Germline V gives CDR1 KGHSH, CDR2 LQKENI. CDR3 length: 12 residues. V lost 6 bases, J lost 6 bases, and 10 bases lay in between. The CDR3 coding sequence is TGTGCCAGCTCCAACCTTGTGGATACGCAGTATTTT. Translating it yields CASSNLVDTQYF.

This clonotype was recorded many times. The rearrangement links TRBV7-3 to TRBJ2-2, with 9 bases that match TRBD2. Germline assignment: CDR1 SGHTA and CDR2 FQGTGA. V dropped 5 bases and J dropped 7; count of bases not matched to a gene: 8. The CDR3 is 15 residues long. CDR3 nucleotides: TGTGCCAGCAGCATGGCGGGAGGGGAGATCGGGGAGCTGTTTTTT. This translates into CASSMAGGEIGELFF.

This clonotype appeared many times. V and J are TRBV18 and TRBJ2-1; no clear D. Per germline, CDR1 KGHSH and CDR2 LQKENI. The CDR3 loop spans 16 amino acids. V was pared by 0 bases and J by 0 bases, with 9 bases between. The CDR3 DNA reads TGTGCCAGCTCACCACCTAGTGCCCCCTCCTACAATGAGCAGTTCTTC. Protein: CASSPPSAPSYNEQFF.

In its sample, this clonotype was seen many times. The chain couples TRBV6-1 to TRBJ2-1; D is uncertain. Germline V lookup: CDR1 MNHNS, CDR2 SASEGT. CDR3 length: 16 amino acids. V dropped 3 bases and J dropped 2 bases, with 14 bases sitting between them. CDR3 in amino acids: CASSDRPGVPYNEQFF. The DNA of the CDR3 is TGTGCCAGCAGTGATCGGCCGGGCGTGCCCTACAATGAGCAGTTCTTC.

This clonotype was observed at least ten times. J is TRBJ2-2 and V is TRBV2; TRBD2 aligns across 10 bases. The CDR3 length is 15 residues. V was clipped by 7 bases and J by 0 bases; unmatched bases: 2. Germline values: CDR1 SNHLY, CDR2 FYNNEI. CDR3 in DNA: TGTGCCAGCAAGGGGACTAGCGCGAACACCGGGGAGCTGTTTTTT. Translated: CASKGTSANTGELFF.

This clonotype appeared a few times. The chain uses TRBV28 and TRBJ2-1; 9 bases agree with TRBD2. With V trimmed by 5 bases and J by 10 bases, 9 bases remained unmatched. The CDR3 is 14 amino acids. Per the germline V gene, CDR1 is MDHEN and CDR2 is SYDVKM. Here the CDR3 DNA reads TGTGCCAGCAGTGCCGGGACTAGCCCACGAGAGCAGTTCTTC. This codes for CASSAGTSPREQFF.

The chain carries TRBV4-1 and TRBJ1-1; 8 positions agree with TRBD1. V lost 4 bases to trimming and J lost 5 bases; unmatched junction nucleotides: 15. Germline CDR1 and CDR2: MGHRA and YSYEKL. The CDR3 runs to 17 residues. CDR3 DNA: TGCGCCAGCAGCCCGAGCTTAATCCGGACAGGGAGGACTGAAGCTTTCTTT. It is translated as CASSPSLIRTGRTEAFF.

This clonotype was counted at least ten times. This chain connects TRBV18 to TRBJ2-3, with 8 bases fitting TRBD2. CDR3 length: 16 residues. Germline V gives CDR1 KGHSH, CDR2 LQKENI. Trimming cost V 0 bases and J 1 base; bases outside gene matches: 3. This CDR3 reads CASSPPAGGGTDTQYF. DNA for the CDR3: TGTGCCAGCTCACCACCGGCGGGAGGAGGCACAGATACGCAGTATTTT. Filled out from reference TRBV18 and TRBJ2-3, the complete variable domain reads NAGVMQNPRHLVRRRGQEARLRCSPMKGHSHVYWYRQLPEEGLKFMVYLQKENIIDESGMPKERFSAEFPKEGPSILRIQQVVRGDSAAYFCASSPPAGGGTDTQYFGPGTRLTVL.

This clonotype was seen at least ten times. A read error may be the cause here, since a much bigger clone is one base away. The chain combines TRBV30 with TRBJ2-3, with D unresolved. V shed 0 bases and J shed 6 bases, with 4 bases lying between them. The germline CDR1 and CDR2 sequences are GTSNPN and SVGIG (reference sequence). There are 11 residues in the CDR3. In DNA, the CDR3 is TGTGCCTGGAGTGTAGGGGATACGCAGTATTTT. Amino acid sequence: CAWSVGDTQYF.

There are many counts of this clonotype. The chain employs TRBV29-1 and TRBJ1-1, with 7 bases that match TRBD1. Germline CDR1 and CDR2: SQVTM and ANQGSEA. V was pared by 6 bases and J by 7 bases, with 14 bases of the junction left unmatched. This CDR3 has 14 residues. The CDR3 sequence: CSVMMGTARSEAFF. CDR3 DNA: TGCAGCGTGATGATGGGGACAGCGCGTAGTGAAGCTTTCTTT.

On this clonotype itself: A single base separates this from a much larger clone, so it may be a read error. The rearrangement joins TRBV28 to TRBJ2-7; D may be TRBD1 (5 bases). The V end lost 5 bases, the J end lost 0 bases, and 17 bases lay between the germline ends. In germline, CDR1 is MDHEN, CDR2 SYDVKM. This CDR3 comprises 16 residues. The CDR3 is CASSTQGVPGSYEQYF. CDR3 DNA: TGTGCCAGCAGTACGCAAGGGGTCCCGGGCTCCTACGAGCAGTACTTC.

The chain recombines TRBV15 with TRBJ2-1; 8 bases are shared with TRBD1. The J segment lost 8 bases and the V segment lost 1 base, leaving 7 bases of the junction unmatched. Per the germline V gene, CDR1 is LNHNV and CDR2 is YYDKDF (reference sequence). CDR3 length: 15 amino acids. CDR3 sequence reads: CATSRGQGWSDEQFF. The CDR3 DNA is TGTGCCACCAGCAGAGGACAGGGGTGGTCGGATGAGCAGTTCTTC.

V gene TRBV28 combines with J gene TRBJ1-6, with TRBD1 identical over 7 bases. CDR3 length: 16 residues. Unmatched junction bases numbered 12, after V lost 6 bases and J lost 7 bases. Germline V gene sequence: CDR1 MDHEN, CDR2 SYDVKM. CDR3 loop: CASSERTGTENSPLHF. In DNA form, the CDR3 reads TGTGCCAGCAGCGAGAGAACCGGGACAGAAAATTCACCCCTCCACTTT.